This T cell receptor beta chain is from a study of OX40 agonist ivuxolimab in advanced cancers. Study-level background: At 0.01 to 10 mg/kg, ivuxolimab was administered intravenously to patients every 2 weeks.

The germline V and J ends were trimmed by 0 bases and 0 bases, with 9 bases remaining between them. Per the germline V gene, CDR1 is LGHNA and CDR2 is YNFKEQ. This CDR3 is 16 amino acids long. Repertoires were generated with immunoSEQ multiplex PCR, while TCRdb's copy carries only in-frame clones and drops some. The table lists tens of thousands of clones, just over 90% of them singletons. V usage is TRBV4-2 and J usage is TRBJ1-3; tentative D call: TRBD1 (5 bases). The source material was CD4+ or CD8+ T cells sorted from blood, sampled in a trial of the OX40 agonist ivuxolimab. The receptor was isolated from an adult with an advanced solid tumor such as melanoma, head and neck, liver or kidney cancer. CDR3 DNA: TGTGCCAGCAGCCAAGATGGGGCCAGCTCTGGAAACACCATATATTTT. This codes for CASSQDGASSGNTIYF.